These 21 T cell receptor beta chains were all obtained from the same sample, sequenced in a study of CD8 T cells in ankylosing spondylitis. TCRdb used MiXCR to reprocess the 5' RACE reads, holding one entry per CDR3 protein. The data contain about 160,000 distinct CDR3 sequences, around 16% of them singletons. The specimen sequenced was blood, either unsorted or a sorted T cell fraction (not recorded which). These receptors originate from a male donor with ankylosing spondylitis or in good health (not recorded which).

The CDR3 sequence: CASSQRVAGTEAFF. The CDR3 nucleotides are TGTGCCAGCAGCCAAAGAGTCGCGGGGACTGAAGCTTTCTTT. The chain links TRBV3-1 to TRBJ1-1; D gene uncertain. V was trimmed by 2 bases and J by 5 bases, leaving 12 bases between them. Per germline, CDR1 LGHDT and CDR2 YNNKEL (reference sequence). CDR3 size: 14 residues.

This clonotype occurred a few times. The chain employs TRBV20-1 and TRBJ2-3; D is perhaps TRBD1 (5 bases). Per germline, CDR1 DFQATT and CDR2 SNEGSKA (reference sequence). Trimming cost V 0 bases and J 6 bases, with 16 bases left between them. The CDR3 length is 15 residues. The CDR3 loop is CSARDLSRDLDTQYF. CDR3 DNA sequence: TGCAGTGCTAGAGATCTTTCCAGGGATTTGGATACGCAGTATTTT.

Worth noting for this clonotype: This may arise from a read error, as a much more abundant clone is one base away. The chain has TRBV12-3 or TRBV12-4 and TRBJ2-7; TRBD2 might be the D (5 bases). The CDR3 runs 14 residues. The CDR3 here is CTSSSPGSSYEQYF. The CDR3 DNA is TGTACCAGCAGTTCCCCGGGAAGCTCCTACGAGCAGTACTTC.

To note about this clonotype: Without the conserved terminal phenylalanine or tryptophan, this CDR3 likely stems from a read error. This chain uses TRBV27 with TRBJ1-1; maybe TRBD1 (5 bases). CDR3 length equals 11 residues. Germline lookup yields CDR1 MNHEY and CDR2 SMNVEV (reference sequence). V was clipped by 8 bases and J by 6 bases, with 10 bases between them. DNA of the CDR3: TGTGCCAGCGCCCGAGGGGCTGAAGCTTTCTTA. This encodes CASARGAEAFL.

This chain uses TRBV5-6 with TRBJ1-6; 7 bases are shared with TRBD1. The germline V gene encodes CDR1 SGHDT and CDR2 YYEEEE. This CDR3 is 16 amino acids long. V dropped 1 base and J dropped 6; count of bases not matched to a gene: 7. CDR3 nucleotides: TGTGCCAGCAGCTTGAATTTCCGGGACAGTAATTCACCCCTCCACTTT. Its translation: CASSLNFRDSNSPLHF.

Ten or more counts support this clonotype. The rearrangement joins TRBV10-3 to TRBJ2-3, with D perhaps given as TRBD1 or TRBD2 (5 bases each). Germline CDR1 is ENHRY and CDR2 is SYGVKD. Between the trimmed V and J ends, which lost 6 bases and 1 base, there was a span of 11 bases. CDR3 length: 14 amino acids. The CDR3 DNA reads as TGTGCCATCAGGGGGACCTCTGGCACAGATACGCAGTATTTT. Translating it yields CAIRGTSGTDTQYF.

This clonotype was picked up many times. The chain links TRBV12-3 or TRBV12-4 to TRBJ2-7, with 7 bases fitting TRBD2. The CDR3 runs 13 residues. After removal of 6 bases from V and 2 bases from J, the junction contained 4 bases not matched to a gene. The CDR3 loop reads CASSLAGAYEQYF. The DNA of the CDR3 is TGTGCCAGCAGCTTGGCGGGGGCCTACGAGCAGTACTTC.

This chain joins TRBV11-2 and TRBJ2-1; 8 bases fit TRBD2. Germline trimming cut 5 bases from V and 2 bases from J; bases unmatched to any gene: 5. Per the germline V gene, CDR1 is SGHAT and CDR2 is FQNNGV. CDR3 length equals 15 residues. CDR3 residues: CASSVDSGAYNEQFF. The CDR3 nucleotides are TGTGCCAGCAGCGTTGATAGCGGGGCCTACAATGAGCAGTTCTTC.

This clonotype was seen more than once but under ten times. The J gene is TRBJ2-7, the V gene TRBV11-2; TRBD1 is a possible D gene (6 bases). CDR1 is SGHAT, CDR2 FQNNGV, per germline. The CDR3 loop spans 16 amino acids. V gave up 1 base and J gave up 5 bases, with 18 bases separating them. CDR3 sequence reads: CASSLVPQGSNNEQYF. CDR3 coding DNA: TGTGCCAGCAGCTTAGTCCCACAGGGCAGTAACAACGAGCAGTACTTC. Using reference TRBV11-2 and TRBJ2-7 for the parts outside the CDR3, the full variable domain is EAGVAQSPRYKIIEKRQSVAFWCNPISGHATLYWYQQILGQGPKLLIQFQNNGVVDDSQLPKDRFSAERLKGVDSTLKIQPAKLEDSAVYLCASSLVPQGSNNEQYFGPGTRLTVT.

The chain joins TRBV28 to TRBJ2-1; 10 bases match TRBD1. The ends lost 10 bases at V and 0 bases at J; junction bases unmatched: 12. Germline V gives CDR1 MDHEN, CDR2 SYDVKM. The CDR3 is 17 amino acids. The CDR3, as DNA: TGTGCCACCCGGGACAGGGGATCTTTGGGCTCCTACAATGAGCAGTTCTTC. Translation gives CATRDRGSLGSYNEQFF.

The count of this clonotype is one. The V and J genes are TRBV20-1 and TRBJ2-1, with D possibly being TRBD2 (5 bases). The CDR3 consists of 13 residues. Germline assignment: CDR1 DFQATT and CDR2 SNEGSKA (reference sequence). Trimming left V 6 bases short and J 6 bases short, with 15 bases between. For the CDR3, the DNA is TGCAGTGCCTGGAGGACGGAATTCAATGAGCAGTTCTTC. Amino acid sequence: CSAWRTEFNEQFF.

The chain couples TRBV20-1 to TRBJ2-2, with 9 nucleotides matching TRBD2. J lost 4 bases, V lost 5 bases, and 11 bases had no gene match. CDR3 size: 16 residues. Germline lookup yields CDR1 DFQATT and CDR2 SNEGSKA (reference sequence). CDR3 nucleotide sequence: TGCAGTGCTGATGATAGCGGGAGAAGCCCCACCGGGGAGCTGTTTTTT. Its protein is CSADDSGRSPTGELFF.

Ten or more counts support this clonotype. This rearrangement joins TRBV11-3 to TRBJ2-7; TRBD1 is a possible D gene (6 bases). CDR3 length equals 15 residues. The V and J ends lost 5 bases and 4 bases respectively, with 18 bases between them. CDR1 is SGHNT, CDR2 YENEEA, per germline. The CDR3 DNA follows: TGTGCCAGCAGCAAAGGGAACAGGGAAGATTACGAGCAGTACTTC. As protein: CASSKGNREDYEQYF.

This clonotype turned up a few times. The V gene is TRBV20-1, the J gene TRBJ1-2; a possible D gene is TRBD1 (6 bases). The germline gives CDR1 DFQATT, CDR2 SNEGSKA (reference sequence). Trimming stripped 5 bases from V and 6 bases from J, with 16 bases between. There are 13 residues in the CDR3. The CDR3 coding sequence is TGCAGTGCTCGGACAGAGAGTGGTCATGGCTACACCTTC. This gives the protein CSARTESGHGYTF.

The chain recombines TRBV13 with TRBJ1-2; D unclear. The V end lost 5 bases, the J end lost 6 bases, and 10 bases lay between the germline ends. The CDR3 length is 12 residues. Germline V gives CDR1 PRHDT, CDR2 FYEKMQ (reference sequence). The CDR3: CASSARLNGYTF. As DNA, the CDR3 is TGTGCCAGCAGCGCCAGGTTAAATGGCTACACCTTC. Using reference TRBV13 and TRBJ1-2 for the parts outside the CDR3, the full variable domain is AAGVIQSPRHLIKEKRETATLKCYPIPRHDTVYWYQQGPGQDPQFLISFYEKMQSDKGSIPDRFSAQQFSDYHSELNMSSLELGDSALYFCASSARLNGYTFGSGTRLTVV.

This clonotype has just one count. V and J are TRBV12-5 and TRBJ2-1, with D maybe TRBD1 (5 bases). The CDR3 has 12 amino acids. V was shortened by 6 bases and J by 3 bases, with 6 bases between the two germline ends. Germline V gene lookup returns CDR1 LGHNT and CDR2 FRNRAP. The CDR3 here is CASGDSYNEQFF. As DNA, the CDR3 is TGTGCTAGTGGAGACAGCTACAATGAGCAGTTCTTC.

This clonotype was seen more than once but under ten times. The CDR3 reads CASSLEMNTEAFF. The CDR3 DNA sequence: TGTGCCAGCAGCCTCGAAATGAACACTGAAGCTTTCTTT. This chain uses TRBV11-2 with TRBJ1-1, with D unclear. Germline values: CDR1 SGHAT, CDR2 FQNNGV. CDR3 length: 13 residues. The germline V and J ends were trimmed by 5 bases and 0 bases, with 7 bases remaining between them. The complete variable domain, with remaining parts taken from reference TRBV11-2 and TRBJ1-1, reads EAGVAQSPRYKIIEKRQSVAFWCNPISGHATLYWYQQILGQGPKLLIQFQNNGVVDDSQLPKDRFSAERLKGVDSTLKIQPAKLEDSAVYLCASSLEMNTEAFFGQGTRLTVV.

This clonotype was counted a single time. This CDR3 is CASSLLSHQETQYF. For the CDR3, the DNA is TGTGCCAGCAGTTTATTGAGTCACCAAGAGACCCAGTACTTC. This chain links TRBV28 with TRBJ2-5; D unclear. This CDR3 is built from 14 residues. The ends were cut back, 1 base at V and 0 bases at J, with 6 bases in the middle. Germline CDR1 MDHEN, CDR2 SYDVKM. Drawing the rest from reference TRBV28 and TRBJ2-5, the complete variable domain is DVKVTQSSRYLVKRTGEKVFLECVQDMDHENMFWYRQDPGLGLRLIYFSYDVKMKEKGDIPEGYSVSREKKERFSLILESASTNQTSMYLCASSLLSHQETQYFGPGTRLLVL.

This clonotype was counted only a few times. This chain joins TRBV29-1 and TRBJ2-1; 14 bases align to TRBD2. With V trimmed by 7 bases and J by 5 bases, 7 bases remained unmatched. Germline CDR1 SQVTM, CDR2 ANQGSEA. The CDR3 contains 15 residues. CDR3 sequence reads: CSAETSGRADNEQFF. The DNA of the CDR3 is TGCAGCGCCGAGACTAGCGGGAGGGCCGACAATGAGCAGTTCTTC.

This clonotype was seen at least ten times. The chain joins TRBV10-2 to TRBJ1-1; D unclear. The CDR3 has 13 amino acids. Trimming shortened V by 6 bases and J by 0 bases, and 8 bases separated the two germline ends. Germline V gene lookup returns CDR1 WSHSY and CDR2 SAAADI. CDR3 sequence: CASSGDMNTEAFF. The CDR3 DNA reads TGCGCCAGCAGCGGGGATATGAACACTGAAGCTTTCTTT.

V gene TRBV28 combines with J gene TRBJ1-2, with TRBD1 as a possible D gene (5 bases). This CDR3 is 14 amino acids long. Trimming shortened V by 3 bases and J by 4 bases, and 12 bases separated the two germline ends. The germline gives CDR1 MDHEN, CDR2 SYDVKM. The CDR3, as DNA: TGTGCCAGCAGTTTCCCAGGGTCGGGCTATGGCTACACCTTC. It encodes CASSFPGSGYGYTF.